A single sample is the source of the 13 T cell receptor beta chains below, sequenced in a study of Ad26.COV2.S vaccination and SARS-CoV-2 variants. Repertoires were generated with immunoSEQ multiplex PCR, while TCRdb's copy carries only in-frame clones and drops some. Of 300,000 to 400,000 clones listed, 85% to 90% were seen once; the top ten hold roughly 5%. Noted treatment: over 15 received Ad26.COV2.S at low or high dose, single or two shots; five or six received placebo; per-sample allocation not given. At day 63 after the first vaccine or placebo injection, samples were drawn. Sequencing used peripheral blood, obtained in a trial of Ad26.COV2.S vaccine versus placebo. Every receptor here comes from a person aged 18-60 years who received the Ad26.COV2.S COVID-19 vaccine or a placebo.

V and J are TRBV5-6 and TRBJ2-3; D is undetermined. The CDR3 totals 14 residues. V lost 4 bases to trimming and J lost 3 bases, with 12 bases between them. From germline, CDR1 is SGHDT and CDR2 YYEEEE. The CDR3 sequence: CASSPQDRTDTQYF. The CDR3 nucleotides are TGTGCCAGCAGCCCCCAGGATAGGACAGATACGCAGTATTTT.

The chain couples TRBV5-8 to TRBJ1-5, with a possible D match to TRBD1 (5 bases). Trimming pared 4 bases from V and 5 bases from J, leaving 10 bases between. Germline CDR1 SGHTS, CDR2 YDEGEE. This CDR3 region has 13 residues. This CDR3 is CASSPRGDQPQHF. CDR3 DNA sequence: TGTGCCAGCAGCCCTCGAGGGGATCAGCCCCAGCATTTT.

The chain couples TRBV13 to TRBJ2-5; 7 bases map to TRBD1. V lost 6 bases, J lost 2 bases, and 9 bases stayed unmatched. The germline V gene encodes CDR1 PRHDT and CDR2 FYEKMQ (reference sequence). CDR3 length equals 15 residues. The CDR3 loop is CASRDRKAAQETQYF. In DNA form, the CDR3 reads TGTGCCAGCAGGGACAGGAAAGCCGCTCAAGAGACCCAGTACTTC.

This clone came up once. This sequence joins TRBV2 and TRBJ1-2, with D hard to call. CDR1 is SNHLY, CDR2 FYNNEI, per germline. The CDR3 has 14 residues. Trimming removed 7 bases from V and 3 bases from J, with 15 bases in between. In nucleotides, the CDR3 is TGTGCCAGCACCCCCGGAGAAAGGGACTATGGCTACACCTTC. Translated: CASTPGERDYGYTF.

The CDR3 reads CASSAPGTTDSPLHF. CDR3 in DNA: TGTGCCAGCAGCGCCCCCGGGACAACTGATTCACCCCTCCACTTT. V and J are TRBV9 and TRBJ1-6; TRBD1 is a possible D gene (6 bases). The CDR3 is 15 residues long. The germline V gene has CDR1 SGDLS and CDR2 YYNGEE. Trimming took off 3 bases at V and 8 bases at J, with 15 bases between the two ends.

The CDR3 sequence: CASSLGRGISPLHF. In DNA, the CDR3 is TGTGCCAGCAGCCTGGGACGGGGAATCTCACCCCTCCACTTT. V gene TRBV5-6 combines with J gene TRBJ1-6; D perhaps matches TRBD1 (5 bases). This CDR3 is built from 14 residues. V lost 4 bases and J 10 bases, leaving 15 bases between the germline ends. Germline CDR1 is SGHDT and CDR2 is YYEEEE.

V usage is TRBV29-1 and J usage is TRBJ1-6; D ambiguous. The CDR3 extends over 13 amino acids. V lost 3 bases, J lost 8 bases, and 11 bases lay in between. Looked up from germline, CDR1 is SQVTM and CDR2 is ANQGSEA. The CDR3 region is CSVERVRDSPLHF. CDR3 in DNA: TGCAGCGTTGAGAGGGTGCGAGATTCACCCCTCCACTTT.

The V and J genes are TRBV2 and TRBJ1-1; D not resolved. V lost 8 bases and J lost 0, with 16 bases in between. The CDR3 spans 15 residues. Germline V gives CDR1 SNHLY, CDR2 FYNNEI. CDR3 region: CASPLRTGMNTEAFF. CDR3 sequence (DNA): TGTGCCAGCCCTTTAAGGACGGGGATGAACACTGAAGCTTTCTTT.

The chain has TRBV6-5 and TRBJ1-4; D call uncertain. CDR3 length equals 11 residues. Germline values: CDR1 MNHEY, CDR2 SVGAGI. Trimming removed 2 bases from V and 8 bases from J, with 3 bases in between. CDR3 sequence (DNA): TGTGCCAGCAGTTACCCAGAAAAACTGTTTTTT. Translating gives CASSYPEKLFF.

The chain links TRBV5-6 to TRBJ1-3; D possibly corresponds to TRBD1 (5 bases). V was shortened by 2 bases and J by 8 bases, with 11 bases between the two germline ends. Germline-derived CDR1 and CDR2 are SGHDT and YYEEEE. The CDR3 loop spans 13 amino acids. The CDR3 is CASSFGAGDTIYF. CDR3 nucleotide sequence: TGTGCCAGCAGCTTCGGGGCCGGAGACACCATATATTTT.

The chain joins TRBV25-1 to TRBJ1-2; 9 nucleotides match TRBD1. The junction had 2 bases not matched to a gene; V was cut back by 6 bases and J by 6 bases. Germline CDR1 and CDR2: MGHDK and SYGVNS. This CDR3 spans 12 amino acids. The DNA of the CDR3 is TGTGCCAGCAGACAGGGGGCTAATGGCTACACCTTC. Translating it yields CASRQGANGYTF.

The chain recombines TRBV2 with TRBJ1-1, with unresolved D. The V and J ends lost 5 bases and 1 base respectively, with 8 bases between them. The CDR3 totals 13 residues. Germline assignment: CDR1 SNHLY and CDR2 FYNNEI. The CDR3 loop reads CASSHEPNTEAFF. CDR3 DNA: TGTGCCAGCAGTCACGAACCGAACACTGAAGCTTTCTTT. Drawing the rest from reference TRBV2 and TRBJ1-1, the complete variable domain is EPEVTQTPSHQVTQMGQEVILRCVPISNHLYFYWYRQILGQKVEFLVSFYNNEISEKSEIFDDQFSVERPDGSNFTLKIRSTKLEDSAMYFCASSHEPNTEAFFGQGTRLTVV.

The V gene is TRBV28, the J gene TRBJ2-7; tentatively, D is TRBD1 (7 bases). The CDR3 sequence is 16 residues long. Trimming pared 5 bases from V and 8 bases from J, leaving 25 bases between. Germline V gene sequence: CDR1 MDHEN, CDR2 SYDVKM. CDR3 loop: CASSGFGGTVSTKQYF. The CDR3 nucleotides read TGTGCCAGCAGTGGTTTTGGGGGGACAGTCAGTACGAAGCAGTACTTC.